These 19 T cell receptor beta chains originate from one sample sequenced in a study of vaccination and CD4 T cells after COVID-19 (dated by TCRdb to 2022 to 2024). The sample's treatment or condition label is to be understood as: roughly nine-day PBMC culture with coronavirus spike peptide pools or control peptides (ViraFEST assay). CD4+ T cells from unexposed donors were collected before the COVID-19 pandemic (2011-2018). For these receptors, no antigen is known. Library preparation was by PCR. Sequencing relied on an Illumina iSeq 100. At the Johns Hopkins FTIC core, DNA from the cultured CD4+ T cells underwent TCR sequencing with the Oncomine TCR Beta short-read assay. Using fastp at Q25 and MiXCR, TCRdb reprocessed the public reads and kept productive beta chains. CDR3 protein sequences are deduplicated, and each keeps its most common genes and DNA. Recorded for this sample are about 4,400 distinct CDR3 sequences; roughly 26% of them occurred a single time. Approximately 50% of the sample rests with the top ten.

Sequences were obtained from CD4+ T cells from blood, cultured in vitro. All receptors derive from a human donor in good health.

This chain links TRBV20-1 with TRBJ1-1; no firm D call. Germline CDR1 reads DFQATT; CDR2 reads SNEGSKA (reference sequence). V was shortened by 0 bases and J by 1 base, with 15 bases between the two germline ends. This CDR3 contains 16 residues. The CDR3 DNA reads as TGCAGTGCTAGAGATCATATCGGGAGCGGGAACACTGAAGCTTTCTTT. Its protein product is CSARDHIGSGNTEAFF.

This sequence joins TRBV7-9 and TRBJ1-2; TRBD1 is a possible D gene (5 bases). In germline, CDR1 is SEHNR, CDR2 FQNEAQ (reference sequence). V lost 5 bases, J lost 5 bases, and 12 bases lay in between. The CDR3 spans 13 residues. CDR3 region: CASSPGSYYGYTF. CDR3 DNA: TGTGCCAGCAGCCCAGGGTCGTATTATGGCTACACCTTC.

This chain links TRBV18 with TRBJ1-2, with unresolved D. The CDR3 runs to 14 residues. Germline lookup yields CDR1 KGHSH and CDR2 LQKENI. The germline V and J ends were trimmed by 6 bases and 0 bases, with 11 bases remaining between them. CDR3 in amino acids: CASSHSTANYGYTF. Written as DNA, the CDR3 is TGTGCCAGCTCTCACAGCACCGCTAACTATGGCTACACCTTC.

V is TRBV6-2 or TRBV6-3 and J is TRBJ1-2; D is ambiguous. Per the germline V gene, CDR1 is MNHEY and CDR2 is SVGEGT. CDR3 length equals 11 residues. V shed 10 bases and J shed 7 bases, with 13 bases lying between them. CDR3 amino acids: CATMFGLGYTF. DNA of the CDR3: TGTGCCACCATGTTCGGGCTTGGCTACACCTTC.

This rearrangement joins TRBV20-1 to TRBJ2-4; the D is unclear. Germline V gene sequence: CDR1 DFQATT, CDR2 SNEGSKA (reference sequence). The germline V and J ends were trimmed by 2 bases and 6 bases, with 20 bases remaining between them. The CDR3 totals 16 residues. In DNA form, the CDR3 reads TGCAGTGCTAGACCTCTTGGTGACTCATCCGGAAACATTCAGTACTTC. Encoded protein: CSARPLGDSSGNIQYF.

This clonotype was detected only a few times. The gene calls are TRBV19 and TRBJ1-5, with 8 bases lining up with TRBD1. Germline CDR1 LNHDA, CDR2 SQIVND (reference sequence). V lost 4 bases, J lost 0 bases, and 14 bases stayed unmatched. This CDR3 comprises 19 residues. CDR3 nucleotide sequence: TGTGCCAGTAGTACTCCCCCCGGGACAGGACCGAATAGCAATCAGCCCCAGCATTTT. Amino acid sequence: CASSTPPGTGPNSNQPQHF.

J is TRBJ1-1 and V is TRBV7-3; 8 bases agree with TRBD1. V shed 6 bases, J shed 5 bases, and the junction held 5 bases outside the gene matches. The CDR3 consists of 13 residues. From germline, CDR1 is SGHTA and CDR2 FQGTGA. Here the CDR3 reads CASRAGGGTEAFF. CDR3 in DNA: TGTGCCAGCAGGGCAGGGGGCGGAACTGAAGCTTTCTTT. Combining the CDR3 with reference TRBV7-3 and TRBJ1-1 gives the whole variable domain GAGVSQTPSNKVTEKGKYVELRCDPISGHTALYWYRQSLGQGPEFLIYFQGTGAADDSGLPNDRFFAVRPEGSVSTLKIQRTERGDSAVYLCASRAGGGTEAFFGQGTRLTVV.

In this sample, this clonotype turned up a few times. The chain combines TRBV7-3 with TRBJ1-5; no reliable D call. The CDR3 sequence is 15 residues long. Deletions cut 0 bases from V and 2 bases from J, with 8 bases between. Germline V CDR1 and CDR2: SGHTA, FQGTGA. The CDR3 nucleotides read TGTGCCAGCAGCTTAACAGGGCACGGCAATCAGCCCCAGCATTTT. It specifies CASSLTGHGNQPQHF.

The chain recombines TRBV24-1 with TRBJ2-2; D is possibly TRBD2 (7 bases). In germline, CDR1 is KGHDR, CDR2 SFDVKD. The CDR3 sequence is 17 residues long. Trimming left V 9 bases short and J 6 bases short, with 25 bases between. The CDR3 spells CATGGAHGVEAAGELFF. CDR3 coding DNA: TGTGCCACCGGGGGGGCTCATGGCGTTGAGGCCGCCGGGGAGCTGTTTTTT.

This clonotype was seen more than once but under ten times. The chain carries TRBV7-9 and TRBJ1-1; D remains unclear. Looked up from germline, CDR1 is SEHNR and CDR2 is FQNEAQ (reference sequence). The ends were cut back, 5 bases at V and 4 bases at J, with 8 bases in the middle. This CDR3 comprises 12 residues. This CDR3 reads CASSPRPTEAFF. The CDR3 region has the DNA TGTGCCAGCAGCCCCCGACCCACTGAAGCTTTCTTT.

The table lists this clonotype with a few counts. This chain links TRBV6-2 or TRBV6-3 with TRBJ2-7; 8 bases map to TRBD1. CDR3 size: 16 residues. Germline CDR1 reads MNHEY; CDR2 reads SVGEGT. J was trimmed by 0 bases and V by 5 bases; bases with no gene match: 9. The CDR3 DNA sequence: TGTGCCAGCAGTCCTCCGCGGACAGGGTCCTCCTACGAGCAGTACTTC. It translates to CASSPPRTGSSYEQYF.

J is TRBJ2-3 and V is TRBV7-3; D unclear. The CDR3 contains 14 residues. The V end lost 0 bases, the J end lost 10 bases, and 14 bases lay between the germline ends. Per germline, CDR1 SGHTA and CDR2 FQGTGA. The CDR3 reads CASSLTFARQPQYF. CDR3 DNA sequence: TGTGCCAGCAGCTTAACGTTTGCCAGGCAGCCGCAGTATTTT.

The gene calls are TRBV11-3 and TRBJ2-1, with D possibly TRBD2 on 6 matching bases. Deletions cut 3 bases from V and 15 bases from J, with 21 bases between. Germline V gene sequence: CDR1 SGHNT, CDR2 YENEEA. The CDR3 spans 14 residues. The CDR3 reads CASSFTTGRLGVFF. The CDR3 DNA reads as TGTGCCAGCAGCTTCACGACCGGTCGACTAGGGGTGTTCTTC.

This clonotype was detected only once. The chain couples TRBV7-2 to TRBJ1-5; the D gene is possibly TRBD1 (5 bases). The CDR3 has 13 residues. The ends were cut back, 5 bases at V and 7 bases at J, with 12 bases in the middle. Germline CDR1 SGHTA, CDR2 FQGNSA. The CDR3 bases are TGTGCCAGCAGCCTGGGGGTGAGGCAGCCCCAGCATTTT. Translated, it gives CASSLGVRQPQHF.

V and J are TRBV7-3 and TRBJ2-7, with 8 bases lining up with TRBD2. Germline V lookup: CDR1 SGHTA, CDR2 FQGTGA. J lost 6 bases, V lost 4 bases, and 5 bases had no gene match. CDR3 length: 13 residues. The CDR3 DNA reads TGTGCCAGCAGCTCGCATCGGGGGGGCGAGCAGTACTTC. This translates into CASSSHRGGEQYF.

This clonotype was seen a handful of times. The genes are TRBV7-3 and TRBJ1-1, with D possibly TRBD1 on 6 matching bases. Trimming removed 5 bases at V and 3 bases at J, with 13 bases between. The CDR3 is 14 residues long. Germline V gene sequence: CDR1 SGHTA, CDR2 FQGTGA. The CDR3 bases are TGTGCCAGCAGCGAACAGGGCTCGGACACTGAAGCTTTCTTT. This encodes CASSEQGSDTEAFF.

The chain carries TRBV6-1 and TRBJ1-2, with D possibly TRBD1 on 5 matching bases. Trimming removed 6 bases at V and 4 bases at J, with 9 bases between. This CDR3 comprises 12 residues. Per germline, CDR1 MNHNS and CDR2 SASEGT. Here the CDR3 DNA reads TGTGCCAGCAGCCCTACAGGCTATGGCTACACCTTC. Translated, it gives CASSPTGYGYTF.

J is TRBJ1-1 and V is TRBV9, with D uncertain. CDR1 is SGDLS and CDR2 is YYNGEE in the germline V gene. The CDR3 contains 13 residues. V lost 0 bases to trimming and J lost 0 bases, with 3 bases between them. The CDR3 loop reads CASSVDLNTEAFF. CDR3 DNA sequence: TGTGCCAGCAGCGTAGACTTGAACACTGAAGCTTTCTTT.

The CDR3 DNA sequence: TGCGCCAGCAGCACGGGACTAGCGGGGAGTGAGCAGTTCTTC. It translates to CASSTGLAGSEQFF. V and J are TRBV5-1 and TRBJ2-1; 13 bases match TRBD2. V dropped 4 bases and J dropped 9; count of bases not matched to a gene: 4. This CDR3 comprises 14 residues. Germline CDR1 is SGHRS and CDR2 is YFSETQ.